The following is a T cell receptor (beta chain) sequence with its context. Assay used: immunoSEQ multiplex PCR; TCRdb lists only in-frame clones, some missing. There are around 480,000 clones in the sample; around 90% occur only once, and roughly 0.7% lies in the top ten. This entry comes from a study of blood T cell repertoires in COVID-19. Study background: Italy, Spain and the United States were the sources of the convalescent and acute COVID-19 samples.

The CDR3 consists of 16 residues. Deletions cut 4 bases from V and 3 bases from J, with 16 bases between. CDR1 and CDR2 (germline): MNHNS, SASEGT. The chain has TRBV6-1 and TRBJ1-5, with D tentatively TRBD1 (5 bases). The source of this sequence is a woman between 18 and 30 years old who had recovered from COVID-19. The sequenced sample consisted of PBMCs or T cells enriched from blood (not recorded which). CDR3 in DNA: TGTGCCAGCAGTGCGTCCGGGGGGGGGTTCAATCAGCCCCAGCATTTT. It codes for CASSASGGGFNQPQHF.